Shown below are 27 T cell receptor beta chains from a single sample sequenced in a study of PD-1 blockade in classical Hodgkin lymphoma. The time point here: newly diagnosed, previously untreated cHL patient sample. Assay: immunoSEQ multiplex PCR; the TCRdb copy retains only in-frame clones and omits some. This repertoire shows some 70,000 clones, more than 85% found once; its top ten account for less than 3.5%. Sequenced sample: peripheral blood mononuclear cells (PBMCs). All receptors derive from a human donor with classical Hodgkin lymphoma.

The chain carries TRBV4-1 and TRBJ2-7; D remains unclear. CDR1 and CDR2 from the germline V gene are MGHRA and YSYEKL. This CDR3 comprises 17 residues. V gave up 0 bases and J gave up 1 base, with 16 bases separating them. Here the CDR3 reads CASSQENHGSPSYEQYF. The CDR3 coding sequence is TGCGCCAGCAGCCAAGAGAATCATGGGTCTCCGTCCTACGAGCAGTACTTC.

The chain recombines TRBV11-3 with TRBJ1-1; tentatively, D is TRBD1 (5 bases). Germline loops: CDR1 SGHNT, CDR2 YENEEA. Deletions cut 4 bases from V and 9 bases from J, with 15 bases between. CDR3 length equals 13 residues. The CDR3 loop reads CASSSGTEGKAFF. The DNA for the CDR3 is TGTGCCAGCAGCTCTGGGACGGAGGGGAAAGCTTTCTTT.

V usage is TRBV5-1 and J usage is TRBJ1-4; 8 nucleotides align to TRBD1. Germline V CDR1 and CDR2: SGHRS, YFSETQ. The CDR3 runs 16 residues. V was pared by 4 bases and J by 0 bases, with 5 bases of the junction left unmatched. The CDR3: CASSKGQGATNEKLFF. In DNA, the CDR3 is TGCGCCAGCAGCAAAGGACAGGGTGCAACTAATGAAAAACTGTTTTTT.

This clone has just one count. The V and J genes are TRBV29-1 and TRBJ1-5; 8 positions match TRBD1. After removal of 6 bases from V and 4 bases from J, the junction contained 11 bases not matched to a gene. This CDR3 region has 15 residues. CDR1 SQVTM and CDR2 ANQGSEA come from the germline V gene. The CDR3 sequence is CSVSVGQGPNQPQHF. The CDR3 DNA is TGCAGCGTCTCGGTCGGACAGGGCCCAAATCAGCCCCAGCATTTT.

This chain connects TRBV9 to TRBJ2-2; 7 positions agree with TRBD1. Per the germline V gene, CDR1 is SGDLS and CDR2 is YYNGEE. Trimming removed 4 bases from V and 4 bases from J; junction bases left unmatched: 4. This CDR3 has 14 residues. In DNA, the CDR3 is TGTGCCAGCAGCCCGGGACAGAGCACCGGGGAGCTGTTTTTT. Amino acid sequence: CASSPGQSTGELFF.

This clone was observed once. V is TRBV11-2 and J is TRBJ1-1; the D is unclear. The CDR3 length is 11 residues. Germline lookup yields CDR1 SGHAT and CDR2 FQNNGV. Trimming cost V 6 bases and J 11 bases, with 13 bases left between them. The CDR3 sequence: CASSLGVGAFF. The CDR3 DNA reads as TGTGCCAGCAGTCTCGGGGTTGGGGCTTTCTTT.

CDR3 DNA: TGCGCCAGCGGGGTTCGGGCAGATACGCAGTATTTT. Residues: CASGVRADTQYF. This rearrangement joins TRBV10-1 to TRBJ2-3, with D uncertain. CDR1 and CDR2 from the germline V gene are WNHNN and SYGVQD (reference sequence). Trimming shortened V by 8 bases and J by 4 bases, and 10 bases separated the two germline ends. CDR3 length: 12 amino acids.

The CDR3 region is CASSQSDGSNQPQHF. The CDR3 bases are TGTGCCAGCAGCCAATCTGACGGTAGCAATCAGCCCCAGCATTTT. The chain has TRBV6-5 and TRBJ1-5; D ambiguous. Per the germline V gene, CDR1 is MNHEY and CDR2 is SVGAGI. Trimming took off 6 bases at V and 0 bases at J, with 12 bases between the two ends. The CDR3 runs to 15 residues.

J is TRBJ1-5 and V is TRBV5-8, with TRBD1 as a possible D gene (5 bases). The ends were cut back, 2 bases at V and 2 bases at J, with 11 bases in the middle. The CDR3 contains 15 residues. Germline CDR1 and CDR2: SGHTS and YDEGEE. CDR3 protein: CASSLGWGGNQPQHF. The DNA of the CDR3 is TGTGCCAGCAGCTTAGGATGGGGGGGCAATCAGCCCCAGCATTTT.

The CDR3 sequence: CASSLMGGTNYGYTF. For the CDR3, the DNA is TGCGCCAGCAGCTTGATGGGGGGTACAAACTATGGCTACACCTTC. The chain joins TRBV5-1 to TRBJ1-2; possibly TRBD1 for D (5 bases). With 1 base removed from V and 2 bases from J, the gap between germline ends came to 12 bases. The CDR3 consists of 15 residues. Germline CDR1 is SGHRS and CDR2 is YFSETQ.

The chain has TRBV29-1 and TRBJ1-3; no clear D gene. Germline CDR1 and CDR2: SQVTM and ANQGSEA. Trimming stripped 8 bases from V and 0 bases from J, with 11 bases between. The CDR3 loop spans 13 amino acids. The CDR3 DNA reads TGCAGCTACACAATCAACTCTGGAAACACCATATATTTT. Its protein is CSYTINSGNTIYF.

The chain is built from TRBV19 and TRBJ2-3; D tentatively reads TRBD1 or TRBD2 (5 bases each). Germline V CDR1 and CDR2: LNHDA, SQIVND (reference sequence). Trimming left V 5 bases short and J 2 bases short, with 23 bases between. This CDR3 has 18 residues. CDR3 DNA: TGTGCCAGTAGTCGAGGGGCCCGCGCACAAAGCCTCACAGATACGCAGTATTTT. Its translation is CASSRGARAQSLTDTQYF.

The chain employs TRBV6-6 and TRBJ2-2; unclear D gene. Trimming left V 6 bases short and J 6 bases short, with 20 bases between. CDR1 is MNHNY, CDR2 SVGAGI, per germline (reference sequence). This CDR3 region has 16 residues. CDR3 sequence reads: CASSLRRNARPGELFF. CDR3 bases: TGTGCCAGCAGCCTGCGAAGGAACGCGAGACCCGGGGAGCTGTTTTTT.

V usage is TRBV28 and J usage is TRBJ2-2; D perhaps matches TRBD1 (6 bases). The V and J ends lost 5 bases and 3 bases respectively, with 19 bases between them. The CDR3 is 17 amino acids. In germline, CDR1 is MDHEN, CDR2 SYDVKM. The CDR3 is CASSPGTSGLYTGELFF. In DNA, the CDR3 is TGTGCCAGCAGTCCCGGGACATCCGGTCTTTACACCGGGGAGCTGTTTTTT.

This clone showed up just once. This chain links TRBV7-2 with TRBJ2-3; 7 nucleotides match TRBD2. Germline V gives CDR1 SGHTA, CDR2 FQGNSA. This CDR3 spans 16 amino acids. After removal of 1 base from V and 2 bases from J, the junction contained 6 bases not matched to a gene. In DNA, the CDR3 is TGTGCCAGCAGCTTAGACCAGCGGGGACCCACAGATACGCAGTATTTT. Protein sequence: CASSLDQRGPTDTQYF. The variable domain in full, completed from reference TRBV7-2 and TRBJ2-3, reads GAGVSQSPSNKVTEKGKDVELRCDPISGHTALYWYRQSLGQGLEFLIYFQGNSAPDKSGLPSDRFSAERTGGSVSTLTIQRTQQEDSAVYLCASSLDQRGPTDTQYFGPGTRLTVL.

Note on this clone: Other DNA sequences of this sample code for an identical CDR3. This chain joins TRBV7-2 and TRBJ2-5; D is unclear. Germline V CDR1 and CDR2: SGHTA, FQGNSA. This CDR3 contains 13 residues. V lost 2 bases, J lost 6 bases, and 10 bases lay in between. CDR3 residues: CASSLYTGQTQYF. CDR3 DNA: TGTGCCAGCAGCTTATACACGGGCCAGACCCAGTACTTC.

CDR3 nucleotides: TGTGCCAGCAGCTTGGACGCTATCGAGGGGAGCTACACCTTC. Protein: CASSLDAIEGSYTF. J is TRBJ1-2 and V is TRBV5-4, with D tentatively TRBD1 (5 bases). The CDR3 consists of 14 residues. V lost 0 bases and J lost 9, with 15 bases in between. Germline CDR1 reads SGHNT; CDR2 reads YYREEE (reference sequence).

The V and J genes are TRBV27 and TRBJ1-2; 8 nucleotides agree with TRBD1. This CDR3 spans 15 amino acids. The V segment lost 2 bases and the J segment 7 bases; nucleotides outside the gene matches: 9. Germline loops: CDR1 MNHEY, CDR2 SMNVEV (reference sequence). The chain's CDR3 is CASSLQPQGAGGYTF. CDR3 coding DNA: TGTGCCAGCAGTTTACAACCTCAGGGGGCGGGTGGCTACACCTTC.

The V gene is TRBV30, the J gene TRBJ2-7, with D maybe TRBD1 (6 bases). CDR1 and CDR2 from the germline V gene are GTSNPN and SVGIG (reference sequence). The ends were cut back, 3 bases at V and 4 bases at J, with 13 bases in the middle. This CDR3 region has 13 residues. CDR3 nucleotide sequence: TGTGCCTGGAGAGCTCAGGGGCGGTACGAGCAGTACTTC. The encoded protein is CAWRAQGRYEQYF.

The rearrangement links TRBV6-5 to TRBJ2-2, with 9 bases lining up with TRBD1. The germline V gene encodes CDR1 MNHEY and CDR2 SVGAGI. V lost 2 bases and J lost 3; bases outside the gene matches: 4. CDR3 length: 16 amino acids. In nucleotides, the CDR3 is TGTGCCAGCAGTTACGGGACAGGGCATTACACCGGGGAGCTGTTTTTT. It yields the protein CASSYGTGHYTGELFF.

CDR3 DNA: TGTGCCAGCAGCGAACAGGGGTCATCCTACGAGCAGTACTTC. This sequence encodes CASSEQGSSYEQYF. The genes are TRBV6-1 and TRBJ2-7; 7 bases are shared with TRBD1. The CDR3 spans 14 residues. Germline-derived CDR1 and CDR2 are MNHNS and SASEGT. The V and J ends lost 6 bases and 1 base, in that order; junction bases with no gene match: 6.

V is TRBV7-2 and J is TRBJ2-2; D assignment may be TRBD1 or TRBD2 (6 bases each). V gave up 1 base and J gave up 5 bases, with 14 bases separating them. The germline gives CDR1 SGHTA, CDR2 FQGNSA. This CDR3 has 16 residues. The DNA of the CDR3 is TGTGCCAGCAGCTTAGTGAGCGGAGGGGGAACCGGGGAGCTGTTTTTT. Translated, it gives CASSLVSGGGTGELFF.

This chain links TRBV5-6 with TRBJ1-2, with 7 nucleotides matching TRBD1. J was trimmed by 5 bases and V by 4 bases; bases with no gene match: 5. The CDR3 is 13 residues long. Germline lookup yields CDR1 SGHDT and CDR2 YYEEEE. The CDR3 spells CASSTGEDYGYTF. DNA for the CDR3: TGTGCCAGCAGCACAGGGGAGGATTATGGCTACACCTTC.

The chain recombines TRBV6-5 with TRBJ1-1; 7 nucleotides line up with TRBD1. The CDR3 is 13 amino acids. Germline V CDR1 and CDR2: MNHEY, SVGAGI. After removal of 3 bases from V and 5 bases from J, the junction contained 3 bases not matched to a gene. Written as DNA, the CDR3 is TGTGCCAGCAGTTATACAGGGGTAACTGAAGCTTTCTTT. Protein sequence: CASSYTGVTEAFF.

This chain joins TRBV2 and TRBJ2-7; D tentatively fits TRBD1 or TRBD2 (5 bases each). CDR1 and CDR2 from the germline V gene are SNHLY and FYNNEI. CDR3 size: 13 residues. Trimming took off 3 bases at V and 6 bases at J, with 12 bases between the two ends. The CDR3 here is CASSDRERSEQYF. The CDR3 region has the DNA TGTGCCAGCAGTGACAGGGAGAGGAGCGAGCAGTACTTC.

The J gene is TRBJ2-7, the V gene TRBV10-3, with D tentatively TRBD2 (5 bases). V was clipped by 4 bases and J by 5 bases, with 15 bases between them. The germline gives CDR1 ENHRY, CDR2 SYGVKD. This CDR3 region has 14 residues. CDR3 amino acids: CAISASRGLHEQYF. CDR3 coding DNA: TGTGCCATCAGTGCTTCCCGTGGACTTCACGAGCAGTACTTC.

DNA of the CDR3: TGTGCCAGCCGACAGGGGGGGCAGCCCCAGCATTTT. This translates into CASRQGGQPQHF. The rearrangement links TRBV7-9 to TRBJ1-5, with TRBD1 matching over 9 bases. The CDR3 consists of 12 residues. J gave up 7 bases and V 8 bases, and 3 bases lay outside the gene matches. In germline, CDR1 is SEHNR, CDR2 FQNEAQ (reference sequence).